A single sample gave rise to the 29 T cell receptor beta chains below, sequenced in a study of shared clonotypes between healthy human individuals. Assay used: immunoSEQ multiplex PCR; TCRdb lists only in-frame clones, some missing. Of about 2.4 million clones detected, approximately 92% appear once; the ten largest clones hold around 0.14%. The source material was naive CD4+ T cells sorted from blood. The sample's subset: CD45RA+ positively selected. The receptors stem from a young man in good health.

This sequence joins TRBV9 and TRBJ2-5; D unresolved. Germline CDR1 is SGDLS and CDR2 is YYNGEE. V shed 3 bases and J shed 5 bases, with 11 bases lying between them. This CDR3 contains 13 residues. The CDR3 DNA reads TGTGCCAGCAGCGGGTGGGTTACGGAGACCCAGTACTTC. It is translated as CASSGWVTETQYF.

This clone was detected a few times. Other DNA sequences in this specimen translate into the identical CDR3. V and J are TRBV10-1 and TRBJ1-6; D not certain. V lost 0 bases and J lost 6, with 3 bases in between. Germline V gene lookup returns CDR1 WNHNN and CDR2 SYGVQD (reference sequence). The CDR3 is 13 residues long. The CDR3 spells CASSESANSPLHF. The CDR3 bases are TGCGCCAGCAGTGAGTCAGCTAATTCACCCCTCCACTTT.

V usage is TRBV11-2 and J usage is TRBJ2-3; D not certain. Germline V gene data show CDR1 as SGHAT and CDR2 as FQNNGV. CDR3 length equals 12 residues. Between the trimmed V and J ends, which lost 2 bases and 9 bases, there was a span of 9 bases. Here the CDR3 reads CASSLWAQTQYF. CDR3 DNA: TGTGCCAGCAGCTTATGGGCCCAGACGCAGTATTTT.

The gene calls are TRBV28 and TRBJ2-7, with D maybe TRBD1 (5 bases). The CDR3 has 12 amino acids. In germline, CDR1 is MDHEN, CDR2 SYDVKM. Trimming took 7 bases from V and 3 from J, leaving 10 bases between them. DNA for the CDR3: TGTGCCAGCACGGACAATAACTACGAGCAGTACTTC. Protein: CASTDNNYEQYF.

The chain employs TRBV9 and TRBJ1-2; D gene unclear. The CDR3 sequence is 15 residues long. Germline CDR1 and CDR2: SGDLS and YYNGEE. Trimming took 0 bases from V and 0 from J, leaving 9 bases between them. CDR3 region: CASSVDYSANYGYTF. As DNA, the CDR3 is TGTGCCAGCAGCGTAGACTACAGCGCTAACTATGGCTACACCTTC. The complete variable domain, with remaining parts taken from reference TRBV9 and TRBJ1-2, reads DSGVTQTPKHLITATGQRVTLRCSPRSGDLSVYWYQQSLDQGLQFLIQYYNGEERAKGNILERFSAQQFPDLHSELNLSSLELGDSALYFCASSVDYSANYGYTFGSGTRLTVV.

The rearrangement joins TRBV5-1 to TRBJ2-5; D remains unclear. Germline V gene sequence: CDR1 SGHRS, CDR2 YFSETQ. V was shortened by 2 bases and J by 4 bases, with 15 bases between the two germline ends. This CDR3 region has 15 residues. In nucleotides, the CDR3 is TGCGCCAGCAGCTTAGGTGGGGAAAGAGGAGAGACCCAGTACTTC. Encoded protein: CASSLGGERGETQYF. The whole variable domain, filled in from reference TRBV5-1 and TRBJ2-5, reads KAGVTQTPRYLIKTRGQQVTLSCSPISGHRSVSWYQQTPGQGLQFLFEYFSETQRNKGNFPGRFSGRQFSNSRSEMNVSTLELGDSALYLCASSLGGERGETQYFGPGTRLLVL.

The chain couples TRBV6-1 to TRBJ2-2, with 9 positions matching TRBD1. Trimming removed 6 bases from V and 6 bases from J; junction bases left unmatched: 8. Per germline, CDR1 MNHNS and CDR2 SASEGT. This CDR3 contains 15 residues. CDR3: CASRNRDREAGELFF. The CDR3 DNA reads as TGTGCCAGCAGAAACCGGGACAGGGAGGCCGGGGAGCTGTTTTTT.

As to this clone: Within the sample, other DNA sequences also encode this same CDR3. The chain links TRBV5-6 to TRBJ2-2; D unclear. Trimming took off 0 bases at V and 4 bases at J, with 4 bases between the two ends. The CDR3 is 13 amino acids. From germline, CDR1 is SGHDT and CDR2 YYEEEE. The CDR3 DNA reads TGTGCCAGCAGCTTGGTACTCACCGGGGAGCTGTTTTTT. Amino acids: CASSLVLTGELFF. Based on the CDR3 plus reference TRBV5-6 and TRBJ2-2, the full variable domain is DAGVTQSPTHLIKTRGQQVTLRCSPKSGHDTVSWYQQALGQGPQFIFQYYEEEERQRGNFPDRFSGHQFPNYSSELNVNALLLGDSALYLCASSLVLTGELFFGEGSRLTVL.

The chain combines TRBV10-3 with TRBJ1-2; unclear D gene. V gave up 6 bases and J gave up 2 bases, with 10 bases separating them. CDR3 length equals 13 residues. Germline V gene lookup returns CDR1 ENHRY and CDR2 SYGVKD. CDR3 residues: CAIRILDNYGYTF. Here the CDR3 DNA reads TGTGCCATCAGGATCCTGGACAACTATGGCTACACCTTC.

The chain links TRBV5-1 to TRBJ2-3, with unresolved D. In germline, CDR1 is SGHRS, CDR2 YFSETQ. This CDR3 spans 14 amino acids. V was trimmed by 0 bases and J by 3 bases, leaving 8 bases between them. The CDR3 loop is CASSLEHSTDTQYF. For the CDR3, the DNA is TGCGCCAGCAGCTTGGAACACTCGACAGATACGCAGTATTTT.

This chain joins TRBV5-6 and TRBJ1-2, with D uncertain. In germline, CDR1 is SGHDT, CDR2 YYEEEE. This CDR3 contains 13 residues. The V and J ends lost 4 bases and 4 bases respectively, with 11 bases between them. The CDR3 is CASSLRQPYGYTF. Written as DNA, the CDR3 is TGTGCCAGCAGCCTACGTCAGCCCTATGGCTACACCTTC. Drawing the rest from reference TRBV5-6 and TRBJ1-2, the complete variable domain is DAGVTQSPTHLIKTRGQQVTLRCSPKSGHDTVSWYQQALGQGPQFIFQYYEEEERQRGNFPDRFSGHQFPNYSSELNVNALLLGDSALYLCASSLRQPYGYTFGSGTRLTVV.

CDR3 amino acids: CAWSIGRLRGDTQYF. The CDR3 nucleotides are TGTGCCTGGAGTATTGGTCGCCTGCGGGGAGATACGCAGTATTTT. V gene TRBV30 combines with J gene TRBJ2-3; a possible D gene is TRBD2 (6 bases). The V gene's germline CDR1 is GTSNPN and CDR2 SVGIG (reference sequence). V lost 2 bases, J lost 5 bases, and 17 bases lay in between. The CDR3 has 15 amino acids.

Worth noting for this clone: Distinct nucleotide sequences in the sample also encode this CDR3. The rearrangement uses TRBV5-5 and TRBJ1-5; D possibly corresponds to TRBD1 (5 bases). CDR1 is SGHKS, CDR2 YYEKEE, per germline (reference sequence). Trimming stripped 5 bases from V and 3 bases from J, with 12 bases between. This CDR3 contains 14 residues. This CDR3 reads CASSLGALNQPQHF. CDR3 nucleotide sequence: TGTGCCAGCAGTCTCGGGGCCCTCAATCAGCCCCAGCATTTT. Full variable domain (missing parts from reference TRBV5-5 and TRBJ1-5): DAGVTQSPTHLIKTRGQQVTLRCSPISGHKSVSWYQQVLGQGPQFIFQYYEKEERGRGNFPDRFSARQFPNYSSELNVNALLLGDSALYLCASSLGALNQPQHFGDGTRLSIL.

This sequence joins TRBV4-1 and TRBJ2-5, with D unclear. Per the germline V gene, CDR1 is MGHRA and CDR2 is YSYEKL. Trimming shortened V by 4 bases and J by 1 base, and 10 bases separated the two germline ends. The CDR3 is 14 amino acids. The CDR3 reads CASSLLQLQETQYF. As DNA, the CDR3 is TGCGCCAGCAGCCTATTGCAGCTCCAAGAGACCCAGTACTTC.

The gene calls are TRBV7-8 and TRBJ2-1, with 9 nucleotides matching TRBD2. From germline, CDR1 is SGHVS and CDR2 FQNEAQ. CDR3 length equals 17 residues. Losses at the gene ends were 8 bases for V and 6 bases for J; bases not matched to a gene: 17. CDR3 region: CASYFLTPGLAGNEQFF. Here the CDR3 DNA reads TGTGCCAGCTATTTCCTAACCCCGGGACTAGCTGGCAATGAGCAGTTCTTC.

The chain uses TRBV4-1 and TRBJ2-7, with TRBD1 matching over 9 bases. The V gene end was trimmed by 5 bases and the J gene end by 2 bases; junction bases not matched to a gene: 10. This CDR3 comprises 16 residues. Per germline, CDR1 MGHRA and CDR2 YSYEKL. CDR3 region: CASSTTTGGQAYEQYF. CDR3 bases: TGCGCCAGCAGCACCACGACAGGGGGGCAGGCCTACGAGCAGTACTTC.

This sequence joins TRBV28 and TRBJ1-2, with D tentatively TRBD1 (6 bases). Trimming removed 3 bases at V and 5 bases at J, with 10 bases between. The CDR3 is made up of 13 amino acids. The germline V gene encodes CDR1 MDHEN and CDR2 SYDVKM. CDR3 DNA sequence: TGTGCCAGCAGTTTCCAAGACAGGTATGGCTACACCTTC. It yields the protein CASSFQDRYGYTF.

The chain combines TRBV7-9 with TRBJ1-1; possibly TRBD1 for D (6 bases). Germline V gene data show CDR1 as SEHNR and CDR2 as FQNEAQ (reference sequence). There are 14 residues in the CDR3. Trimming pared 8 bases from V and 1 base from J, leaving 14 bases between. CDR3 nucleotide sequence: TGTGCCAGCCTTCGGGGGGGCCAGAACACTGAAGCTTTCTTT. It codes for CASLRGGQNTEAFF.

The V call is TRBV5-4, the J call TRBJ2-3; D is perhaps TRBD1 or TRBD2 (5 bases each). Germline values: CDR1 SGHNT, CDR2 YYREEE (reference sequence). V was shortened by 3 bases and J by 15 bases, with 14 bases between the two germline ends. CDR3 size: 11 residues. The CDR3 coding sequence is TGTGCCAGCAGCTCGGAGACAGCGGCATATTTT. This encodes CASSSETAAYF.

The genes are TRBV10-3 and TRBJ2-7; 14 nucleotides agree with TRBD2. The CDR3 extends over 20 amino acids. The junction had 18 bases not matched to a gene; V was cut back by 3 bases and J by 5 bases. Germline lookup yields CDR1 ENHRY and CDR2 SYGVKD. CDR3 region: CAISDRSTSGRADGSNEQYF. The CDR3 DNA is TGTGCCATCAGTGATCGCTCGACTAGCGGGAGGGCTGACGGAAGCAACGAGCAGTACTTC.

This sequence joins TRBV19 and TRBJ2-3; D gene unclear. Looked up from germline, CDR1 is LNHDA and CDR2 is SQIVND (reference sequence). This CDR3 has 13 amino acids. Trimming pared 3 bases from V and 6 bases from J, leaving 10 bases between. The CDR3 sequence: CASSIQSRDTQYF. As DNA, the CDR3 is TGTGCCAGTAGTATCCAGAGCAGGGATACGCAGTATTTT.

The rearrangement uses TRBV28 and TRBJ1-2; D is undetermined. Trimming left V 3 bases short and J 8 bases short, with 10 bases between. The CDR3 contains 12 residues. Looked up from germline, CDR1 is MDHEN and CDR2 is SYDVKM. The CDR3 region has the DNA TGTGCCAGCAGTTTGTGGCCGGGGGGCTACACCTTC. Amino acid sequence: CASSLWPGGYTF.

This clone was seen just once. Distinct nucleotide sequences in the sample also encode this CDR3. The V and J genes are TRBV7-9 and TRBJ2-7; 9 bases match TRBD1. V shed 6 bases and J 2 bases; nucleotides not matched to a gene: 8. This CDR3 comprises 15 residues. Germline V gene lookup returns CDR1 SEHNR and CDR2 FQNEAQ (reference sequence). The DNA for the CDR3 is TGTGCCAGCAGTATCGGACAGGGGTCTACCTACGAGCAGTACTTC. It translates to CASSIGQGSTYEQYF.

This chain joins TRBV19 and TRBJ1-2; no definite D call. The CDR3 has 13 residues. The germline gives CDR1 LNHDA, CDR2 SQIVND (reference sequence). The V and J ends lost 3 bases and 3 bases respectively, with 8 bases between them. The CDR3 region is CASSISRDYGYTF. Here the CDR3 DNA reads TGTGCCAGTAGTATTAGTCGGGACTATGGCTACACCTTC. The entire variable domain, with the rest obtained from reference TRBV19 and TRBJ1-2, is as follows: DGGITQSPKYLFRKEGQNVTLSCEQNLNHDAMYWYRQDPGQGLRLIYYSQIVNDFQKGDIAEGYSVSREKKESFPLTVTSAQKNPTAFYLCASSISRDYGYTFGSGTRLTVV.

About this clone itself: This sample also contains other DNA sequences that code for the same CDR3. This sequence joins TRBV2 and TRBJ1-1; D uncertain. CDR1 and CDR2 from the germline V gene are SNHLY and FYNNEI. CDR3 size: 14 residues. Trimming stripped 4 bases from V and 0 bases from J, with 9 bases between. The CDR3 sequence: CASSVARMNTEAFF. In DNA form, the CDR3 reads TGTGCCAGCAGTGTAGCCCGAATGAACACTGAAGCTTTCTTT.

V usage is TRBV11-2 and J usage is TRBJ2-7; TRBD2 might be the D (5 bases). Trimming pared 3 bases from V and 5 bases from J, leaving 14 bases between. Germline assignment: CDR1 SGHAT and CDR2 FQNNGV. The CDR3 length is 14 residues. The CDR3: CASSFLSGFDEQYF. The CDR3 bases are TGTGCCAGCAGCTTCCTTTCGGGGTTTGACGAGCAGTACTTC.

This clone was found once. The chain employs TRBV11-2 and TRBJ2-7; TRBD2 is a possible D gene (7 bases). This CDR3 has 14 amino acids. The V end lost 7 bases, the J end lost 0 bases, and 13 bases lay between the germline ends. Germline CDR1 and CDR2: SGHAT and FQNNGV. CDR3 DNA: TGTGCCAGCACCCGGGGGGCGCTCTCCTACGAGCAGTACTTC. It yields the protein CASTRGALSYEQYF.

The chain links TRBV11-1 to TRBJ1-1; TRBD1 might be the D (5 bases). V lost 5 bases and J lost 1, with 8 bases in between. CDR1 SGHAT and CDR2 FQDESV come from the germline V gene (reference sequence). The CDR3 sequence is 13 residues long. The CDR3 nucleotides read TGTGCCAGCAGCGGGGACGGGAACACTGAAGCTTTCTTT. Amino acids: CASSGDGNTEAFF.

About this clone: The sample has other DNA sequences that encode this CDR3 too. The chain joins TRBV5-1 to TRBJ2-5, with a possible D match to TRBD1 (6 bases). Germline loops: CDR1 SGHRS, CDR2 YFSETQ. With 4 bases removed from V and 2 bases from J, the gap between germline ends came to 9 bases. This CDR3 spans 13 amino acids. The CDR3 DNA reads TGCGCCAGCAGCGGCGGACAGCAAGAGACCCAGTACTTC. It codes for CASSGGQQETQYF.